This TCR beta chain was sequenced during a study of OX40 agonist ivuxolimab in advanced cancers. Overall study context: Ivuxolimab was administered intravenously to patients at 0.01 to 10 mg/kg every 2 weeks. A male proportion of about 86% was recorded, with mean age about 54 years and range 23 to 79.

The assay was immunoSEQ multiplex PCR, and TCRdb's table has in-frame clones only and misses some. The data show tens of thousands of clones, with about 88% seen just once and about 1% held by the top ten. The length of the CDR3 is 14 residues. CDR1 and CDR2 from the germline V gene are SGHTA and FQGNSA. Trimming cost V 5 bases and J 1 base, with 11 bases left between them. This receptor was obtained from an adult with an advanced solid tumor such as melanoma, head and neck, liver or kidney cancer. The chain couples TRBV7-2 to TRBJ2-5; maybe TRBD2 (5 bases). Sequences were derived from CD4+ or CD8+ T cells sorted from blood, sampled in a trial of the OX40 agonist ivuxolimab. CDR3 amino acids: CASSPSGLQETQYF. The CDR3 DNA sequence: TGTGCCAGCAGCCCCAGCGGCCTCCAAGAGACCCAGTACTTC.